This TCR beta chain was found in a study of T cell changes during pregnancy in multiple sclerosis. The protocol was immunoSEQ multiplex PCR, while the TCRdb copy is restricted to in-frame clones and leaves out a portion. The sample carries about 36,000 clones, 93% recorded once. The sequenced sample was CD4+ T cells from peripheral blood mononuclear cells, obtained in the first trimester of pregnancy. This receptor was obtained from a female donor with multiple sclerosis, enrolled in a pregnancy study.

The DNA for the CDR3 is TGTGCCAGCAGCTCCCCAGGGACTAGCGGGTCTGGAGAGCAGTACTTC. Translating gives CASSSPGTSGSGEQYF. The V call is TRBV11-2, the J call TRBJ2-7, with 12 bases matching TRBD2. The V gene end was trimmed by 4 bases and the J gene end by 7 bases; junction bases not matched to a gene: 11. The CDR3 totals 16 residues. From germline, CDR1 is SGHAT and CDR2 FQNNGV.